Sequencing of this T cell receptor beta chain was carried out in a study of cytomegalovirus exposure and HLA in healthy donors. Study-wide findings and caveats: Overall, around 160 TCR beta chains were annotated as cytomegalovirus-associated. Analysis performed later showed TCR beta chains linked to HLA being more clonally expanded than equally common others.

PCR was performed using 60 Vbeta and 13 Jbeta primers. Using immunoSEQ multiplex PCR, the repertoire was profiled, and TCRdb retains in-frame clones only, with some absent. The sample contains approximately 120,000 clones, approximately 80% of which appear only once. The study sampled nominally healthy donors, though unrecorded immune exposures were likely. This clone has only one observation. What it binds is unknown. The germline V gene has CDR1 SGHTS and CDR2 YDEGEE. CDR3 length: 15 residues. Unmatched junction bases numbered 11, after V lost 4 bases and J lost 10 bases. The sample was PBMCs. This sequence joins TRBV5-8 and TRBJ1-6, with 7 bases aligning to TRBD1. The TCR sequence derives from a woman between 35 and 50 years old in good health and CMV-seropositive. This CDR3 reads CASSSRTGGYSPLHF. DNA for the CDR3: TGTGCCAGCAGCAGTCGGACAGGAGGGTACTCACCCCTCCACTTT.